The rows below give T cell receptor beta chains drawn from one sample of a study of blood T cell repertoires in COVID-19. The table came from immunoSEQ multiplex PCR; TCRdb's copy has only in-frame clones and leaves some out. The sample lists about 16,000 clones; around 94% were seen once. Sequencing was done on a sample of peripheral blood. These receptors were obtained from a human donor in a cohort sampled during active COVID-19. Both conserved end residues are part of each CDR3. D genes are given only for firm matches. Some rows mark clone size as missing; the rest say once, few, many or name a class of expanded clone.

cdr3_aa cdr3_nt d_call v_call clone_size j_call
CAISEWALGTGELFF TGTGCCATCAGTGAGTGGGCCCTCGGCACCGGGGAGCTGTTTTTT NA TRBV10-3 NA TRBJ2-2
CASSLFGSIEQYF TGTGCCAGCAGCTTGTTTGGTTCTATTGAGCAGTACTTC NA TRBV5-5 NA TRBJ2-7
CASSPPWGGAGANVLTF TGTGCCAGCTCACCACCGTGGGGCGGGGCTGGGGCCAACGTCCTGACTTTC NA TRBV18 NA TRBJ2-6
CASSITTGTNYGYTF TGTGCCAGCAGTATAACGACAGGAACTAACTATGGCTACACCTTC NA TRBV6-5 NA TRBJ1-2
CASSWEAGGLSLNTDTQYF TGTGCCAGCAGTTGGGAAGCGGGGGGCCTTTCCCTGAACACAGATACGCAGTATTTT TRBD2 TRBV7-9 NA TRBJ2-3
CASRPLGGTGELFF TGTGCCAGTAGACCGTTGGGGGGGACCGGGGAGCTGTTTTTT TRBD2 TRBV19 NA TRBJ2-2
CASSLGAGVVQETQYF TGTGCCAGCAGCTTAGGGGCGGGAGTGGTCCAAGAGACCCAGTACTTC TRBD2 TRBV7-2 NA TRBJ2-5
CASSQVRRAGGRTDTQYF TGTGCCAGCAGCCAAGTTAGGAGGGCGGGAGGGCGCACAGATACGCAGTATTTT TRBD2 TRBV3-1/TRBV3-2 once TRBJ2-3
CASSQGTSGRSETQYF TGTGCCAGCAGCCAAGGGACTAGCGGGAGGAGTGAGACCCAGTACTTC TRBD2 TRBV7-9 NA TRBJ2-5
CASSLGSYGRDYGYTF TGTGCCAGCAGTTTAGGCTCATACGGGCGGGACTATGGCTACACCTTC NA TRBV27 NA TRBJ1-2
CAIGTGSEFTGELFF TGTGCCATAGGGACAGGGTCGGAATTCACCGGGGAGCTGTTTTTT TRBD1 TRBV2 once TRBJ2-2
CASSLNRGLGEKLFF TGTGCCAGCAGCTTAAACAGGGGGCTCGGTGAAAAACTGTTTTTT TRBD1 TRBV11-2 once TRBJ1-4
CSASGLARSYEQYF TGCAGTGCTAGTGGACTAGCGCGTTCCTACGAGCAGTACTTC TRBD2 TRBV20-1 once TRBJ2-7
CASSQVWSEQYF TGTGCCAGCAGCCAAGTCTGGAGCGAGCAGTACTTC NA TRBV5-8 few TRBJ2-7
CATSDLTGATDTQYF TGTGCCACCAGTGATCTGACAGGGGCTACAGATACGCAGTATTTT TRBD1 TRBV24-1 NA TRBJ2-3
CASSYRPGQGNEQYF TGTGCCAGCAGCTATCGGCCGGGACAGGGGAACGAGCAGTACTTC TRBD1 TRBV5-5 NA TRBJ2-7
CASSRRDISGYEKLFF TGTGCCAGCAGCCGTCGGGATATTAGCGGCTATGAAAAACTGTTTTTT NA TRBV7-8 NA TRBJ1-4
CASSDSAGEPRGEQYF TGTGCCAGCAGTGATTCGGCGGGAGAACCGCGGGGCGAGCAGTACTTC TRBD2 TRBV2 NA TRBJ2-7
CASSILIRDEQFF TGTGCCAGCAGCATTCTTATCCGGGATGAGCAGTTCTTC NA TRBV7-9 NA TRBJ2-1
CASSLGLADLNTGELFF TGTGCCAGCAGCTTAGGACTAGCTGATTTGAACACCGGGGAGCTGTTTTTT TRBD2 TRBV11-3 NA TRBJ2-2
CASSFNQGRSSEQYF TGTGCCAGCAGCTTTAACCAGGGAAGATCGTCCGAGCAGTACTTC NA TRBV7-9 few TRBJ2-7
CASSQGLAGDTQYF TGTGCCAGCAGCCAAGGTCTAGCGGGAGATACGCAGTATTTT TRBD2 TRBV14 NA TRBJ2-3
CAWSVTGDTEAFF TGTGCCTGGAGCGTAACAGGAGACACTGAAGCTTTCTTT NA TRBV30 NA TRBJ1-1
CASSFETSTYEQYF TGTGCCAGCAGCTTCGAGACTAGCACTTACGAGCAGTACTTC TRBD2 TRBV11-2 NA TRBJ2-7
CASSIRDTGNSPLHF TGTGCCAGTAGTATACGAGACACCGGCAATTCACCCCTCCACTTT NA TRBV19 few TRBJ1-6
CASSLEYYNEQFF TGTGCCAGCAGCTTGGAATATTACAATGAGCAGTTCTTC NA TRBV5-6 NA TRBJ2-1
CASSELPHSNQPQHF TGTGCCAGTAGTGAGCTCCCCCATAGCAATCAGCCCCAGCATTTT NA TRBV19 few TRBJ1-5
CASSFSGRGQETQYF TGCGCCAGCAGCTTCAGCGGGAGGGGTCAAGAGACCCAGTACTTC TRBD2 TRBV5-1 NA TRBJ2-5
CASSFGAVYNEQFF TGTGCCAGCAGCTTTGGGGCGGTATACAATGAGCAGTTCTTC NA TRBV5-4 NA TRBJ2-1
CAWKEGAFTQYF TGTGCCTGGAAGGAAGGAGCGTTCACGCAGTATTTT NA TRBV30 once TRBJ2-3
CASSIGVAGVYEQYF TGTGCCAGTAGTATCGGAGTAGCGGGGGTATACGAGCAGTACTTC TRBD2 TRBV19 NA TRBJ2-7
CASSLLQGNSPLHF TGTGCCAGCAGTTTGTTACAGGGTAATTCACCCCTCCACTTT NA TRBV28 NA TRBJ1-6
CASSLTHSGGVEEAFF TGCGCCAGCAGCCTTACTCACTCGGGCGGGGTAGAGGAAGCTTTCTTT NA TRBV4-1 NA TRBJ1-1
CASRPGQNTEAFF TGTGCCAGTAGACCCGGACAGAACACTGAAGCTTTCTTT NA TRBV7-3 NA TRBJ1-1
CASSKGKGVVAAFSYEQYF TGTGCCAGCAGCAAAGGGAAGGGGGTAGTTGCTGCGTTCTCCTACGAGCAGTACTTC NA TRBV21-1 NA TRBJ2-7